One and the same sample provided the 8 T cell receptor beta chains below, sequenced in a study of T cells in Graves' hyperthyroidism and ophthalmopathy. Amplification of TCR beta CDR3 regions used RNA as the template. TCR CDR3 underwent first-round RT-PCR with the HTBI primer set. TCRdb recomputed calls from the multiplex PCR reads with MiXCR, one row per CDR3 protein. Counted here are approximately 300,000 distinct CDR3 sequences, around 20% occurring once; the ten biggest clones make up 35% to 40%. The sequenced sample was blood. These receptors originate from a man aged 50-59 years with Graves' ophthalmopathy.

The sample holds many counts of this clonotype. The chain links TRBV7-3 to TRBJ2-1; 9 nucleotides match TRBD2. The CDR3 has 13 residues. V shed 5 bases, J shed 9 bases, and the junction held 5 bases outside the gene matches. Germline CDR1 reads SGHTA; CDR2 reads FQGTGA. As DNA, the CDR3 is TGTGCCAGCAGCGGGCTAGCGGGATTTGAGCAGTTCTTC. Protein: CASSGLAGFEQFF.

Note on this clonotype: This sequence may be a read error, since a much larger clone differs from it by one base. The chain links TRBV28 to TRBJ2-1; 11 positions agree with TRBD1. V shed 11 bases, J shed 8 bases, and the junction held 17 bases outside the gene matches. The CDR3 totals 16 residues. Per germline, CDR1 MDHEN and CDR2 SYDVKM. The DNA for the CDR3 is TGTGCCGGCCACGATGCGGAGGGACAGGGGGTCTATGAGCAGTTCTTC. Amino acid sequence: CAGHDAEGQGVYEQFF.

This clonotype was observed a few times. V usage is TRBV6-2 or TRBV6-3 and J usage is TRBJ2-7; TRBD2 matches at 10 bases. The V gene's germline CDR1 is MNHEY and CDR2 SVGEGT. The CDR3 spans 15 residues. The J segment lost 5 bases and the V segment lost 7 bases, leaving 11 bases of the junction unmatched. CDR3 sequence reads: CASIHHGTSAHEQYF. Written as DNA, the CDR3 is TGTGCCAGCATCCACCATGGGACTAGCGCCCACGAGCAGTACTTC.

This clonotype was seen a handful of times. The rearrangement links TRBV18 to TRBJ1-6; 9 bases fit TRBD1. The CDR3 loop spans 15 amino acids. Germline CDR1 is KGHSH and CDR2 is LQKENI. V lost 3 bases to trimming and J lost 6 bases; unmatched junction nucleotides: 3. CDR3 protein: CASSPGTGINSPLHF. CDR3 coding DNA: TGTGCCAGCTCACCTGGGACAGGGATTAATTCACCCCTCCACTTT.

The table lists this clonotype with many counts. This rearrangement joins TRBV12-3 or TRBV12-4 to TRBJ1-1, with a tentative D call TRBD1 (6 bases). The CDR3 sequence is 15 residues long. V lost 6 bases and J lost 3, with 17 bases in between. As DNA, the CDR3 is TGTGCCAGCAGCTCAACCGGGACATTCTACACTGAAGCTTTCTTT. Its translation: CASSSTGTFYTEAFF.

The V and J genes are TRBV15 and TRBJ2-5, with D possibly matching TRBD1 (6 bases). This CDR3 contains 17 residues. Germline V lookup: CDR1 LNHNV, CDR2 YYDKDF (reference sequence). V gave up 0 bases and J gave up 6 bases, with 20 bases separating them. CDR3 protein: CATSRDLGGQFTQTQYF. CDR3 in DNA: TGTGCCACCAGCAGAGATCTTGGGGGCCAGTTCACCCAGACCCAGTACTTC.

This clonotype occurred many times. The chain is built from TRBV28 and TRBJ2-7; no definite D call. V lost 6 bases, J lost 2 bases, and 11 bases lay in between. The length of the CDR3 is 13 residues. CDR1 is MDHEN, CDR2 SYDVKM, per germline. The CDR3 region is CASSLLGTYEQYF. The CDR3 bases are TGTGCCAGCAGCCTTTTGGGGACCTACGAGCAGTACTTC.

This clonotype was counted at least ten times. This rearrangement joins TRBV30 to TRBJ1-2; D is perhaps TRBD1 (5 bases). CDR1 is GTSNPN, CDR2 SVGIG, per germline (reference sequence). CDR3 length: 18 residues. The germline V and J ends were trimmed by 4 bases and 5 bases, with 29 bases remaining between them. The CDR3 spells CAWMGPDGDRRNPYGYTF. CDR3 coding DNA: TGTGCCTGGATGGGACCTGACGGGGACCGGCGAAATCCTTATGGCTACACCTTC.